This T cell receptor (beta chain) was documented in a study of T cells in Graves' hyperthyroidism and ophthalmopathy. RNA transcripts gave rise to amplified TCR beta CDR3 regions. The HTBI primer set was used in a first-round RT-PCR of the TCR CDR3. TCRdb re-called the multiplex PCR reads through MiXCR, storing one row per CDR3 protein. The sample carries fewer than 650,000 distinct CDR3 sequences, 35% to 50% recorded once. Study findings and constraints: In blood, most of the thyroid clonotypes expanded above 0.001 were also present. Ophthalmopathy was told apart from stable hyperthyroidism by a 13 V-J model.

The study based diagnoses on clinical symptoms, serum thyroxine and TRAb, thyroid ultrasound and orbital computed tomography. This clonotype was found many times. Its specificity is not known. The germline V gene encodes CDR1 DFQATT and CDR2 SNEGSKA (reference sequence). This CDR3 contains 14 residues. V gave up 6 bases and J gave up 2 bases, with 15 bases separating them. The gene calls are TRBV20-1 and TRBJ2-3; D possibly uses TRBD1 or TRBD2 (6 bases each). This TCR came from an adult woman with Graves' disease, either hyperthyroidism or ophthalmopathy (not recorded which). The material sequenced was peripheral blood or thyroid tissue (not recorded which). The CDR3 here is CSASFAGHTDTQYF. CDR3 DNA sequence: TGCAGTGCCTCGTTCGCGGGACACACAGATACGCAGTATTTT.